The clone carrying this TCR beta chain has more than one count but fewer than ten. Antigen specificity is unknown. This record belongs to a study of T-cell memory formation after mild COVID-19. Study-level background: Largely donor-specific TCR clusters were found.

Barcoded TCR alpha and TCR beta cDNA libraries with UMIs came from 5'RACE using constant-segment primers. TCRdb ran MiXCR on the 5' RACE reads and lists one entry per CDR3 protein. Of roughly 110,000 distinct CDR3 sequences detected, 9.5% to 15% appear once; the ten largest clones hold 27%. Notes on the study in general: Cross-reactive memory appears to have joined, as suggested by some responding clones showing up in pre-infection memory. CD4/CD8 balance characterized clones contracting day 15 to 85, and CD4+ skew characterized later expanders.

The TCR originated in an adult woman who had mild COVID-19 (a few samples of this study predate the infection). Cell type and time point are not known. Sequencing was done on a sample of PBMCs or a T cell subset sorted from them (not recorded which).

The CDR3 here is CASSLWGVWEQFF. CDR3 sequence (DNA): TGTGCCAGCAGCCTGTGGGGAGTATGGGAGCAGTTCTTC. This chain links TRBV14 with TRBJ2-1, with D perhaps matching TRBD2 (5 bases). Germline loops: CDR1 SGHDN, CDR2 FVKESK. The germline V and J ends were trimmed by 4 bases and 10 bases, with 14 bases remaining between them. The CDR3 contains 13 residues.